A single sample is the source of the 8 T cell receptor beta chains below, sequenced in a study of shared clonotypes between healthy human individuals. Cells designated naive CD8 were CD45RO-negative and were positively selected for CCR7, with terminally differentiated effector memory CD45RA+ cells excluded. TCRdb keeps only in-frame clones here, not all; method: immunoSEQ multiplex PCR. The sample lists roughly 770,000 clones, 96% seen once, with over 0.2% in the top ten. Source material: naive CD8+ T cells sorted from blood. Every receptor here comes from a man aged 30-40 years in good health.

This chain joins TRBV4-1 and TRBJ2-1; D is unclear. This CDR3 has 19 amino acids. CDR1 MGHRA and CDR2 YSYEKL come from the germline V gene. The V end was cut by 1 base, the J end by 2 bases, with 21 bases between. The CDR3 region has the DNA TGCGCCAGCAGCCAAGGAGAACACTACGACACGTTAACCTACAATGAGCAGTTCTTC. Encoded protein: CASSQGEHYDTLTYNEQFF.

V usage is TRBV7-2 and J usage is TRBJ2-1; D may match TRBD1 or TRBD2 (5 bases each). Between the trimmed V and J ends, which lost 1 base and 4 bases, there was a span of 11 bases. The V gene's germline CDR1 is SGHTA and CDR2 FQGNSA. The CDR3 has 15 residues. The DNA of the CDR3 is TGTGCCAGCAGCTTAGGGGGCTGGGGGTACAATGAGCAGTTCTTC. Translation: CASSLGGWGYNEQFF.

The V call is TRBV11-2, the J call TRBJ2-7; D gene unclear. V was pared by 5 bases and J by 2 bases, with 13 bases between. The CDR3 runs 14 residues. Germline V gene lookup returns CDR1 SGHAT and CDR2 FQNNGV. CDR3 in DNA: TGTGCCAGCAGCCTCCAAGGAGCTACCTACGAGCAGTACTTC. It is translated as CASSLQGATYEQYF.

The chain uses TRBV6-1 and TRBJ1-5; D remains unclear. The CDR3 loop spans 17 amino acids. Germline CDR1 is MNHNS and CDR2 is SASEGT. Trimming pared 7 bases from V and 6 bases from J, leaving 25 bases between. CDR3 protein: CASTEQKPYILGQPQHF. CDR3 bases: TGTGCCAGCACTGAGCAAAAGCCGTATATCCTGGGTCAGCCCCAGCATTTT.

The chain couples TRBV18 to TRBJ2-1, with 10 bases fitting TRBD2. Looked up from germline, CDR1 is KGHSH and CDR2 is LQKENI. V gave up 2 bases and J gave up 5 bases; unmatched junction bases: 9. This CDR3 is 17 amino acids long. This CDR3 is CASSPKLAGAIDNEQFF. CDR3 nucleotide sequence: TGTGCCAGCTCACCAAAGCTAGCGGGAGCAATCGACAATGAGCAGTTCTTC.

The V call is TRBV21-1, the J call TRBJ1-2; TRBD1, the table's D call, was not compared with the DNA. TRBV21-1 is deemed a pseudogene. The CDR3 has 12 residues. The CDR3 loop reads CAISSGVYGYTF. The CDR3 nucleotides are TGTGCCATCTCCTCAGGGGTCTATGGCTACACCTTC.

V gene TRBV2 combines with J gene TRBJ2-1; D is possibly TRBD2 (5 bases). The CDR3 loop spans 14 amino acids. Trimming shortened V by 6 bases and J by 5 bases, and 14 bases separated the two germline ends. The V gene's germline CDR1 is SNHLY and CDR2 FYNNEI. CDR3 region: CASSLGESDNEQFF. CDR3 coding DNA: TGTGCCAGCAGCCTCGGGGAATCCGACAATGAGCAGTTCTTC. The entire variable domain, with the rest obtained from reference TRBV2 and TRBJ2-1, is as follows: EPEVTQTPSHQVTQMGQEVILRCVPISNHLYFYWYRQILGQKVEFLVSFYNNEISEKSEIFDDQFSVERPDGSNFTLKIRSTKLEDSAMYFCASSLGESDNEQFFGPGTRLTVL.

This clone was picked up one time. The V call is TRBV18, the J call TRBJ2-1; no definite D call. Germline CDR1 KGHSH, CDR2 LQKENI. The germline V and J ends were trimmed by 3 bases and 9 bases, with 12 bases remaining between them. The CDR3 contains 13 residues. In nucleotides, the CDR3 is TGTGCCAGCTCACCCCGGGCCCTCACTGAGCAGTTCTTC. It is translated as CASSPRALTEQFF. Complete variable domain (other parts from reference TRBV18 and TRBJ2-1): NAGVMQNPRHLVRRRGQEARLRCSPMKGHSHVYWYRQLPEEGLKFMVYLQKENIIDESGMPKERFSAEFPKEGPSILRIQQVVRGDSAAYFCASSPRALTEQFFGPGTRLTVL.